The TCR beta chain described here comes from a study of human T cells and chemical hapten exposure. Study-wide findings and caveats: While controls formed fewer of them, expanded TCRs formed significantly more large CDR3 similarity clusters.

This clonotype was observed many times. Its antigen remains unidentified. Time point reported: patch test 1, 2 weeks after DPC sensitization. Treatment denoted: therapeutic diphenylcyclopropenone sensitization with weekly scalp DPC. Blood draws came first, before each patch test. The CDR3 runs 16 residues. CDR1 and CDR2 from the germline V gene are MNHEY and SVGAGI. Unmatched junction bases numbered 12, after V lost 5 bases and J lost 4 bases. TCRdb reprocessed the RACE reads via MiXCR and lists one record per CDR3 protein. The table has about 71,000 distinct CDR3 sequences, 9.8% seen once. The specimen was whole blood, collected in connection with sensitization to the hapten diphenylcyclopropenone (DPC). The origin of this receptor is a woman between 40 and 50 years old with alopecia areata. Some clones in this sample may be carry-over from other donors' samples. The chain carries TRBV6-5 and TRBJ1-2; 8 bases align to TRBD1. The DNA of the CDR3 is TGTGCCAGCAGTAGACAGGGGAAAAGTGAAAGCTATGGCTACACCTTC. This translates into CASSRQGKSESYGYTF.